This entry features one T cell receptor (beta chain) sequence. This clonotype was observed many times. Its specific antigen is unknown. The record has no base qualities; no much larger clone is one base away. The intended sense of this specimen's treatment or condition label: allogeneic hematopoietic cell transplantation with graft depleted of TCRalphabeta T cells and CD19 B cells. TCRalphabeta/CD19-depleted allogeneic hematopoietic cell grafts were given to the transplant recipients, all of whom were children. V loses 4 bases of germline sequence and J loses 3 bases, and the interval between the two ends is 8 bases. Including the terminal cysteine and phenylalanine, the CDR3 comprises 12 residues. The sequence is cut down to CDR3 DNA, 36 bases in frame from base 1. Based on the germline V gene, the CDR1 and CDR2 sequences are SGHRS and YFSETQ. The source of the sample is a study of T-cell reconstitution after alpha-beta-depleted transplantation in children (dated by TCRdb to about 2016). At the level of the whole study: The study quantitatively tracked T-cell immune reconstitution after TCRalphabeta/CD19-depleted allogeneic hematopoietic cell transplantation in children using TCR repertoire profiling.

Receptor libraries were prepared by PCR. For sequencing, an Illumina HiSeq 2500 was employed. Molecular barcoding was employed in the preparation of TCR libraries, with unique molecular identifiers being used to normalize TCRbeta repertoire quantification. TCRdb reran the public reads through fastp at Q25 and MiXCR, keeping productive beta chains. Here each entry gathers all rows of one CDR3 protein and keeps the most common genes and DNA. The sample contains 300,000 to 350,000 distinct CDR3 sequences, 15% to 20% of them found a single time. Together, the top ten hold around 41% of the sample. Results the study describes overall, beyond this receptor: The frequencies of hyperexpanded clones fell over the following months, and after one year, T-cell counts and TCRbeta diversity were mostly attributed to newly produced T cells. In some patients, high TCRbeta diversity at day 60 was attributed to recipient T cells and intrathymic progenitors that had survived conditioning. About two months after transplant, the apparently early recovery of alphabetaT-cell counts reportedly depended on just several hundred clones that had expanded rapidly and came from non-depleted graft cells.

The sequence derives from a male patient between 2 and 15 years old who had a stem cell transplant for acute lymphoblastic leukemia, so the T cells may come from the graft donor. The rearrangement combines TRBV5-1 with TRBJ2-7, with the D gene not confidently named. The sequencing here drew on PBMCs, mostly from graft donor cells, taken 360 days after TCRalphabeta/CD19-depleted stem cell transplant. The DNA reads as follows: TGCGCCAGCAGCAGATGGGGCTACGAGCAGTACTTC. Its translation is CASSRWGYEQYF.